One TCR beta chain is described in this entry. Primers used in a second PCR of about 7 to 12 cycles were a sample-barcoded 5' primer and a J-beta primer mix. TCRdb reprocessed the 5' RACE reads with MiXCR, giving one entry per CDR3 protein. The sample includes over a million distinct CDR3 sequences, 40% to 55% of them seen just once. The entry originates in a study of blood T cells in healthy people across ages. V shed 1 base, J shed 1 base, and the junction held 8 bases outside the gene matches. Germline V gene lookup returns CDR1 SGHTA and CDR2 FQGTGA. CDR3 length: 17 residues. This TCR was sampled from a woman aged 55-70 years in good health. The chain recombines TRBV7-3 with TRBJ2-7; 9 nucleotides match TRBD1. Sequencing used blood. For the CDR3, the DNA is TGTGCCAGCAGCTTAAATTCCGTGGGACAGGGTTCCTACGAGCAGTACTTC. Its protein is CASSLNSVGQGSYEQYF.